Given below is one TCR beta chain in context. Its cognate antigen is unknown. Assays covered about 10^5 TCR templates per sample. Assay used: immunoSEQ multiplex PCR; TCRdb lists only in-frame clones, some missing. The sample has some 100,000 clones, 85% to 95% seen once. The sample belongs to a study of siplizumab effects on memory and regulatory T cells. Notes on the study in general: There was no confirmation of the suppressive function of proliferating Tregs from siplizumab cultures. A minor share of alloreactive clones matched unstimulated subsets. Naive T cells were seen as more diverse than memory cells and as major alloresponse contributors.

Sequencing was performed on Tregs sorted from blood. The source of this sequence is a human donor in good health.

This chain's CDR3 is CASRRTAYEQYF. For the CDR3, the DNA is TGTGCCAGCAGGCGGACAGCCTACGAGCAGTACTTC. The chain recombines TRBV27 with TRBJ2-7, with a possible D match to TRBD1 (6 bases). V was trimmed by 6 bases and J by 2 bases, leaving 8 bases between them. This CDR3 has 12 residues. From germline, CDR1 is MNHEY and CDR2 SMNVEV (reference sequence).